These 10 T cell receptor beta chains share one sample of origin, sequenced in a study of blood T cell repertoires in COVID-19. Clones were sequenced by immunoSEQ multiplex PCR, and TCRdb holds only the in-frame ones, with some missing. Of around 280,000 clones in the sample, roughly 87% were seen once. The sample comprised PBMCs or T cells enriched from blood (not recorded which). The source of these receptors is a woman in her thirties or forties who had recovered from COVID-19.

The V and J genes are TRBV10-3 and TRBJ2-7; D perhaps matches TRBD2 (7 bases). The CDR3 runs to 16 residues. Germline CDR1 ENHRY, CDR2 SYGVKD. The germline V and J ends were trimmed by 2 bases and 2 bases, with 16 bases remaining between them. In DNA form, the CDR3 reads TGTGCCATCAGTGAGGCCGGGGTAGGGGGGGCCTACGAGCAGTACTTC. Translation: CAISEAGVGGAYEQYF.

This chain uses TRBV28 with TRBJ1-5; TRBD1 aligns across 7 bases. The CDR3 has 15 amino acids. Looked up from germline, CDR1 is MDHEN and CDR2 is SYDVKM. Trimming cost V 6 bases and J 5 bases; bases outside gene matches: 10. This CDR3 is CASRFSDRRHQPQHF. As DNA, the CDR3 is TGTGCCAGCAGGTTCTCGGACAGGAGACATCAGCCCCAGCATTTT. Drawing the rest from reference TRBV28 and TRBJ1-5, the complete variable domain is DVKVTQSSRYLVKRTGEKVFLECVQDMDHENMFWYRQDPGLGLRLIYFSYDVKMKEKGDIPEGYSVSREKKERFSLILESASTNQTSMYLCASRFSDRRHQPQHFGDGTRLSIL.

This chain connects TRBV7-2 to TRBJ2-5, with 7 positions matching TRBD2. Germline V gene data show CDR1 as SGHTA and CDR2 as FQGNSA. This CDR3 is 16 amino acids long. The junction had 14 bases not matched to a gene; V was cut back by 5 bases and J by 5 bases. CDR3 sequence: CASSPGRGGGLETQYF. For the CDR3, the DNA is TGTGCCAGCAGCCCAGGGAGGGGAGGAGGTCTGGAGACCCAGTACTTC.

The genes are TRBV4-1 and TRBJ2-7, with TRBD2 matching 8 bases. The CDR3 extends over 14 amino acids. Germline values: CDR1 MGHRA, CDR2 YSYEKL. J was trimmed by 5 bases and V by 2 bases; bases with no gene match: 5. CDR3 nucleotide sequence: TGCGCCAGCAGCCAAATGAGCGGGAGTCACGAGCAGTACTTC. Protein sequence: CASSQMSGSHEQYF.

V usage is TRBV2 and J usage is TRBJ1-1, with D unclear. The V end was cut by 4 bases, the J end by 7 bases, with 16 bases between. The CDR3 sequence is 14 residues long. Germline CDR1 reads SNHLY; CDR2 reads FYNNEI. The CDR3 sequence: CASSGGRQRGEAFF. Here the CDR3 DNA reads TGTGCCAGCAGTGGAGGGAGGCAGCGAGGTGAAGCTTTCTTT.

The J gene is TRBJ2-7, the V gene TRBV28; 7 bases line up with TRBD1. Germline CDR1 MDHEN, CDR2 SYDVKM. Trimming at V came to 1 base and at J to 3 bases, leaving 3 bases not matched to a gene. This CDR3 comprises 14 residues. The CDR3: CASSLSTGLYEQYF. The CDR3 DNA sequence: TGTGCCAGCAGTTTATCGACAGGGCTCTACGAGCAGTACTTC.

The V call is TRBV7-5, the J call TRBJ1-1; the table's D gene call, TRBD1, was not cross checked with the DNA. TRBV7-5 is marked as a pseudogene. The CDR3 is 15 residues long. CDR3 in DNA: TGTGCCAGAAGCTTAGTCCCCGGGACAGGGGGCTTTGATTTCTTT. Protein product: CARSLVPGTGGFDFF.

The rearrangement joins TRBV27 to TRBJ2-7, with a tentative D call TRBD1 (5 bases). The germline V gene has CDR1 MNHEY and CDR2 SMNVEV (reference sequence). V gave up 5 bases and J gave up 0 bases, with 8 bases separating them. The CDR3 is made up of 13 amino acids. DNA of the CDR3: TGTGCCAGCAGTCGCAGGGCCTCCTACGAGCAGTACTTC. Translated, it gives CASSRRASYEQYF.

The genes are TRBV3-1 (or the pseudogene TRBV3-2) and TRBJ1-3, with D possibly being TRBD1 (5 bases). CDR1 is LGHDT and CDR2 is YNNKEL in the germline V gene (reference sequence). The CDR3 spans 14 residues. The V and J ends lost 6 bases and 0 bases respectively, with 9 bases between them. The DNA of the CDR3 is TGTGCCAGCAGTTACCAGGGCTCTGGAAACACCATATATTTT. Protein: CASSYQGSGNTIYF.

V and J are TRBV19 and TRBJ1-1; 8 bases are a match to TRBD1. V lost 3 bases to trimming and J lost 1 base; unmatched junction nucleotides: 16. The CDR3 covers 19 residues. Looked up from germline, CDR1 is LNHDA and CDR2 is SQIVND (reference sequence). DNA of the CDR3: TGTGCCAGTAGTATTCATACCCAGGACAGGGCCTTACCGAACACTGAAGCTTTCTTT. This gives the protein CASSIHTQDRALPNTEAFF.